One sample yielded the 6 T cell receptor beta chains listed below, sequenced in a study of blood T cell repertoires in COVID-19. Profiling relied on immunoSEQ multiplex PCR, and the TCRdb table lists in-frame clones only, not all of them. The repertoire holds 250,000 to 350,000 clones, with 84% as singletons. Source material: peripheral blood. The receptor source for this set is a human donor with COVID-19, enrolled during active disease. The donor label of this sample is uncertain.

This chain uses TRBV3-1 (or the pseudogene TRBV3-2) with TRBJ2-2, with 11 bases identical to TRBD2. This CDR3 comprises 15 residues. The V segment lost 3 bases and the J segment 6 bases; nucleotides outside the gene matches: 3. Germline CDR1 reads LGHDT; CDR2 reads YNNKEL (reference sequence). The CDR3 sequence: CASSHSGRGAGELFF. CDR3 bases: TGTGCCAGCAGCCATAGCGGGAGGGGAGCCGGGGAGCTGTTTTTT.

The V gene is TRBV6-5, the J gene TRBJ2-3; D not resolved. Germline CDR1 and CDR2: MNHEY and SVGAGI. The V and J ends lost 6 bases and 0 bases respectively, with 10 bases between them. There are 14 residues in the CDR3. The CDR3 nucleotides read TGTGCCAGCAGCTATTATAGTAGCACAGATACGCAGTATTTT. Its protein is CASSYYSSTDTQYF.

The chain is built from TRBV11-3 and TRBJ2-1; possible D gene TRBD2, 5 bases. With 4 bases removed from V and 7 bases from J, the gap between germline ends came to 17 bases. Per the germline V gene, CDR1 is SGHNT and CDR2 is YENEEA. This CDR3 comprises 15 residues. CDR3: CASSSAGRTGNEQFF. The DNA of the CDR3 is TGTGCCAGCAGCTCCGCGGGTCGTACTGGTAATGAGCAGTTCTTC.

The V gene is TRBV6-5, the J gene TRBJ2-7, with TRBD1 matching 9 bases. The CDR3 runs 16 residues. CDR1 and CDR2 (germline): MNHEY, SVGAGI. After removal of 2 bases from V and 1 base from J, the junction contained 6 bases not matched to a gene. For the CDR3, the DNA is TGTGCCAGCAGTTACCCCCGGGGGACAGGGTCCTACGAGCAGTACTTC. It translates to CASSYPRGTGSYEQYF.

The V and J genes are TRBV9 and TRBJ2-1; the match to TRBD2 covers 10 bases. In germline, CDR1 is SGDLS, CDR2 YYNGEE. This CDR3 contains 15 residues. J lost 5 bases, V lost 1 base, and 3 bases had no gene match. The CDR3 here is CASSVSGRGNNEQFF. The DNA for the CDR3 is TGTGCCAGCAGCGTAAGCGGGAGGGGTAACAATGAGCAGTTCTTC.

V and J are TRBV5-5 and TRBJ2-1; unclear D gene. In germline, CDR1 is SGHKS, CDR2 YYEKEE (reference sequence). The V gene lost 2 bases and the J gene lost 1 base, with 10 bases spanning the gap. The CDR3 sequence is 15 residues long. CDR3 sequence: CASSLLTVSYNEQFF. DNA of the CDR3: TGTGCCAGCAGCTTACTCACAGTTTCCTACAATGAGCAGTTCTTC.